This T cell receptor beta chain was sequenced during a study of OX40 agonist ivuxolimab in advanced cancers. The overall study: Dose-escalation patients had hepatocellular carcinoma, melanoma, renal cell or head and neck cancer. Findings and limits, study-wide: There was clonal expansion of CD4+ and CD8+ blood T cells by week 6 at 0.1 to 3.0 mg/kg.

Trimming took 9 bases from V and 3 from J; bases not matched to a gene: 8. The CDR3 contains 13 residues. Germline V gene lookup returns CDR1 LNHDA and CDR2 SQIVND (reference sequence). On this clone itself: Its target is not known.

The method was immunoSEQ multiplex PCR; TCRdb's version includes in-frame clones alone and lacks a portion of them. The table has about 58,000 clones, around four fifths seen once; the top ten hold 0.7% to 0.8%. This TCR was recovered from an adult with an advanced solid tumor such as melanoma, head and neck, liver or kidney cancer. The chain joins TRBV19 to TRBJ2-7; 7 bases align to TRBD1. The sequencing used CD4+ or CD8+ T cells sorted from blood, collected in a trial of the OX40 agonist ivuxolimab. The CDR3: CASSPTGSYEQYF. CDR3 nucleotide sequence: TGTGCCAGCTCACCGACAGGGAGCTACGAGCAGTACTTC.